The next 23 T cell receptor beta chains were all read from a single sample in a study of T-cell reconstitution after alpha-beta-depleted transplantation in children (dated by TCRdb to the mid-2010s). Libraries were constructed by PCR. The sample was run on an Illumina HiSeq 2500. TCR library preparation used molecular barcoding, with unique molecular identifiers applied to normalize quantification of the TCRbeta repertoire. TCRdb reworked the public reads: Q25 trimming with fastp, MiXCR clone assembly, productive beta chains retained. A single entry per CDR3 protein holds the most common genes and DNA from its merged rows. Present in this sample are hundreds of thousands of distinct CDR3 sequences, around 12% of which were seen just once. Over 2% of the sample comes from the top ten. The sequencing here drew on PBMCs from the stem cell graft donor, taken from the stem cell graft. The receptors derive from a human donor who donated a stem cell graft to a child with acute lymphoblastic leukemia.

This clonotype was seen repeatedly, ten times or more. V usage is TRBV6-2 or TRBV6-3 and J usage is TRBJ1-1; TRBD1 aligns across 7 bases. This CDR3 has 15 amino acids. CDR1 MNHEY and CDR2 SVGEGT come from the germline V gene. V lost 5 bases and J lost 0; bases outside the gene matches: 6. In DNA, the CDR3 is TGTGCCAGCAGTGGAGGGGGCAGGATGAACACTGAAGCTTTCTTT. It codes for CASSGGGRMNTEAFF.

About this clonotype itself: One end of the junction fails to match germline, which may point to a read error. The rearrangement links TRBV3-1 to TRBJ2-7; TRBD1 aligns across 7 bases. The CDR3 has 17 residues. Germline V gives CDR1 LGHDT, CDR2 YNNKEL (reference sequence). The CDR3 protein is CACSQEGGSPNTYEQYF. The CDR3 region has the DNA TGTGCCTGCAGCCAAGAAGGGGGCAGTCCGAATACCTACGAGCAGTACTTC.

This clonotype was recorded a few times. The chain combines TRBV5-1 with TRBJ2-7, with D perhaps TRBD1 or TRBD2 (6 bases each). Germline-derived CDR1 and CDR2 are SGHRS and YFSETQ. The CDR3 is 14 amino acids. V was clipped by 6 bases and J by 5 bases, with 18 bases between them. As DNA, the CDR3 is TGCGCCAGCACGGCAAGGGGGGATAGGGACGAGCAGTACTTC. This codes for CASTARGDRDEQYF.

There are many counts of this clonotype. This chain links TRBV29-1 with TRBJ2-1; TRBD2 matches at 11 bases. Germline CDR1 SQVTM, CDR2 ANQGSEA. The CDR3 spans 14 residues. V shed 4 bases and J 4 bases; nucleotides not matched to a gene: 3. CDR3 bases: TGCAGCGTTGGTATAGCGGGAGGGTACAATGAGCAGTTCTTC. This codes for CSVGIAGGYNEQFF.

At least ten counts were recorded for this clonotype. The CDR3 DNA reads as TGCGCCAGCAGCTTAAACGGTAGGACTGAAGCTTTCTTT. The encoded protein is CASSLNGRTEAFF. The chain combines TRBV5-1 with TRBJ1-1; D gene ambiguous. The ends were cut back, 2 bases at V and 5 bases at J, with 10 bases in the middle. The germline V gene has CDR1 SGHRS and CDR2 YFSETQ. There are 13 residues in the CDR3. Full variable domain (outside the CDR3, taken from reference TRBV5-1 and TRBJ1-1): KAGVTQTPRYLIKTRGQQVTLSCSPISGHRSVSWYQQTPGQGLQFLFEYFSETQRNKGNFPGRFSGRQFSNSRSEMNVSTLELGDSALYLCASSLNGRTEAFFGQGTRLTVV.

The CDR3 reads CASSLEAGATGELFF. CDR3 in DNA: TGCGCCAGCAGCTTGGAGGCAGGGGCGACCGGGGAGCTGTTTTTT. The J gene is TRBJ2-2, the V gene TRBV5-1, with a possible D match to TRBD1 (6 bases). Germline CDR1 reads SGHRS; CDR2 reads YFSETQ. The germline V and J ends were trimmed by 0 bases and 5 bases, with 11 bases remaining between them. The CDR3 runs to 15 residues.

The rearrangement uses TRBV10-3 and TRBJ1-5; the D gene is possibly TRBD1 (5 bases). Trimming removed 4 bases at V and 7 bases at J, with 11 bases between. Per germline, CDR1 ENHRY and CDR2 SYGVKD. The CDR3 is 13 residues long. Written as DNA, the CDR3 is TGTGCCATCAGTGTCCAGGGCGGGCAGCCCCAGCATTTT. Its protein product is CAISVQGGQPQHF.

Many counts were recorded for this clonotype. J is TRBJ1-5 and V is TRBV12-3 or TRBV12-4; D gene ambiguous. The germline V and J ends were trimmed by 4 bases and 3 bases, with 1 base remaining between them. The length of the CDR3 is 11 residues. This chain's CDR3 is CASSSNQPQHF. CDR3 coding DNA: TGTGCCAGCAGTTCCAATCAGCCCCAGCATTTT.

This clonotype has ten or more counts. The chain couples TRBV20-1 to TRBJ2-5, with 7 bases lining up with TRBD2. Germline-derived CDR1 and CDR2 are DFQATT and SNEGSKA (reference sequence). The length of the CDR3 is 16 residues. After removal of 1 base from V and 5 bases from J, the junction contained 13 bases not matched to a gene. CDR3 region: CSARVLSGGRLETQYF. The DNA of the CDR3 is TGCAGTGCTAGAGTTCTGAGCGGCGGGAGATTGGAGACCCAGTACTTC.

This clonotype was seen ten or more times. This rearrangement joins TRBV12-3 or TRBV12-4 to TRBJ1-2; TRBD1 matches at 10 bases. Trimming removed 4 bases from V and 6 bases from J; junction bases left unmatched: 8. The length of the CDR3 is 15 residues. The CDR3 sequence: CASSYWDRGVDGYTF. The CDR3 bases are TGTGCCAGCAGTTATTGGGACAGGGGAGTAGATGGCTACACCTTC.

The sample holds many counts of this clonotype. The rearrangement uses TRBV5-1 and TRBJ2-5; 7 bases line up with TRBD2. The CDR3 totals 13 residues. From germline, CDR1 is SGHRS and CDR2 YFSETQ. The V gene end was trimmed by 7 bases and the J gene end by 3 bases; junction bases not matched to a gene: 6. CDR3 protein: CASRGLAEETQYF. As DNA, the CDR3 is TGCGCCAGCCGAGGCCTAGCGGAAGAGACCCAGTACTTC.

This clonotype was recorded at least ten times. For the CDR3, the DNA is TGCAGCGTTCCGAAACTAGCGGGTAGGCCAGATACGCAGTATTTT. Amino acids: CSVPKLAGRPDTQYF. The rearrangement links TRBV29-1 to TRBJ2-3; the match to TRBD2 covers 9 bases. Unmatched junction bases numbered 10, after V lost 5 bases and J lost 4 bases. CDR1 and CDR2 from the germline V gene are SQVTM and ANQGSEA. This CDR3 has 15 residues.

Many counts were recorded for this clonotype. The genes are TRBV11-2 and TRBJ2-1; 8 bases are a match to TRBD1. Germline V gene data show CDR1 as SGHAT and CDR2 as FQNNGV. V lost 0 bases to trimming and J lost 10 bases; unmatched junction nucleotides: 5. CDR3 length: 14 amino acids. CDR3 DNA: TGTGCCAGCAGCTTAGAAAGGACAGGGCACGAGCAGTTCTTC. As protein: CASSLERTGHEQFF. The full variable domain, with the rest looked up from reference TRBV11-2 and TRBJ2-1, is EAGVAQSPRYKIIEKRQSVAFWCNPISGHATLYWYQQILGQGPKLLIQFQNNGVVDDSQLPKDRFSAERLKGVDSTLKIQPAKLEDSAVYLCASSLERTGHEQFFGPGTRLTVL.

This clonotype was recorded a few times. The CDR3 region has the DNA TGCAGTGCTAGGAGGGACTACTACGAGCAGTACTTC. It yields the protein CSARRDYYEQYF. The chain uses TRBV20-1 and TRBJ2-7; 7 bases are shared with TRBD2. The length of the CDR3 is 12 residues. The junction had 2 bases not matched to a gene; V was cut back by 3 bases and J by 3 bases. The germline gives CDR1 DFQATT, CDR2 SNEGSKA (reference sequence).

This clonotype was detected ten times or more. For the CDR3, the DNA is TGTGCCAGCAGCGAGAGACAGGGGACCGGCTACACCTTC. It codes for CASSERQGTGYTF. The rearrangement links TRBV7-3 to TRBJ1-2; 8 nucleotides line up with TRBD1. This CDR3 is built from 13 residues. The V segment lost 5 bases and the J segment 8 bases; nucleotides outside the gene matches: 7. Germline V CDR1 and CDR2: SGHTA, FQGTGA.

This chain links TRBV14 with TRBJ2-7, with a tentative D call TRBD1 (5 bases). CDR3 size: 14 residues. Germline CDR1 is SGHDN and CDR2 is FVKESK. The V end lost 0 bases, the J end lost 5 bases, and 11 bases lay between the germline ends. CDR3 sequence reads: CASSQDRRVNEQYF. The CDR3 bases are TGTGCCAGCAGCCAAGATCGCAGGGTCAACGAGCAGTACTTC.

This clonotype was recorded at least ten times. The germline gene is not matched at one end of the junction; a read error may be the cause. The genes are TRBV5-1 and TRBJ1-1; D remains unclear. Per germline, CDR1 SGHRS and CDR2 YFSETQ. This CDR3 is 14 amino acids long. In DNA form, the CDR3 reads TGTGCCAGCAGCTTAGCGCCAGGGAACACTGAAGCTTTCTTT. Its protein is CASSLAPGNTEAFF.

The table lists this clonotype with many counts. CDR3 sequence (DNA): TGCGCCAGCAGCCTTAGCGGGGGCGGAGATACGCAGTATTTT. Protein product: CASSLSGGGDTQYF. The J gene is TRBJ2-3, the V gene TRBV5-1, with 9 bases matching TRBD2. Germline lookup yields CDR1 SGHRS and CDR2 YFSETQ. Trimming cost V 4 bases and J 5 bases; bases outside gene matches: 5. The CDR3 extends over 14 amino acids. The whole variable domain, filled in from reference TRBV5-1 and TRBJ2-3, reads KAGVTQTPRYLIKTRGQQVTLSCSPISGHRSVSWYQQTPGQGLQFLFEYFSETQRNKGNFPGRFSGRQFSNSRSEMNVSTLELGDSALYLCASSLSGGGDTQYFGPGTRLTVL.

The chain uses TRBV18 and TRBJ1-6; 9 bases are a match to TRBD1. The CDR3 is 18 residues long. V lost 2 bases, J lost 10 bases, and 15 bases stayed unmatched. CDR1 KGHSH and CDR2 LQKENI come from the germline V gene. CDR3 amino acids: CASSPATEPGTGLSPLHF. The CDR3 bases are TGTGCCAGCTCACCAGCCACCGAACCCGGGACAGGGTTATCACCCCTCCACTTT.

This clonotype was observed at least ten times. The rearrangement joins TRBV3-1 to TRBJ1-1, with unresolved D. The CDR3 is 12 residues long. V lost 1 base and J lost 11, with 11 bases in between. Germline V CDR1 and CDR2: LGHDT, YNNKEL (reference sequence). CDR3: CASSQGPGPAFF. CDR3 nucleotide sequence: TGTGCCAGCAGCCAAGGTCCCGGCCCGGCTTTCTTT.

This clonotype was picked up many times. The chain has TRBV5-6 and TRBJ1-1; D unclear. V was pared by 2 bases and J by 4 bases, with 12 bases between. The CDR3 has 14 amino acids. Germline CDR1 reads SGHDT; CDR2 reads YYEEEE. The CDR3 here is CASSFVTEGTEAFF. As DNA, the CDR3 is TGTGCCAGCAGCTTCGTGACTGAGGGCACTGAAGCTTTCTTT.

This clonotype was picked up many times. The V and J genes are TRBV7-2 and TRBJ1-2, with TRBD1 as a possible D gene (5 bases). This CDR3 spans 16 amino acids. Germline V gene lookup returns CDR1 SGHTA and CDR2 FQGNSA. V dropped 0 bases and J dropped 2 bases, with 13 bases sitting between them. The CDR3 DNA follows: TGTGCCAGCAGCTTAGCGTCTGGTGCAGGGAACTATGGCTACACCTTC. It encodes CASSLASGAGNYGYTF. The whole variable domain, filled in from reference TRBV7-2 and TRBJ1-2, reads GAGVSQSPSNKVTEKGKDVELRCDPISGHTALYWYRQSLGQGLEFLIYFQGNSAPDKSGLPSDRFSAERTGGSVSTLTIQRTQQEDSAVYLCASSLASGAGNYGYTFGSGTRLTVV.

To note about this clonotype: Just one base apart from a much larger clone, this may be a read error. This rearrangement joins TRBV11-2 to TRBJ2-5; D is unresolved. This CDR3 has 15 amino acids. Germline CDR1 SGHAT, CDR2 FQNNGV. The CDR3 DNA sequence: TGTGCCAGCAGCTTAAGCCCAGCGTACCACGAGACCCAGTACTTC. It yields the protein CASSLSPAYHETQYF.